This T cell receptor (beta chain) was identified during a study of T cell repertoires in cytomegalovirus infection. The wider study: CMV epitopes in the study were HLA-C-restricted (recently identified) and HLA-B-restricted (well studied). Both CMV infection and a matching HLA type were indicated by public TCR beta signatures. General study points: Across the ex vivo response, the dominant clonotypes were HLA-C-restricted CMV-specific TCR beta clonotypes.

TCRdb passed the reads through MiXCR, listing each CDR3 protein once. The table lists 640,000 or so distinct CDR3 sequences, around 31% of them singletons, with about 18% in the top ten. This clonotype was seen ten or more times. Its antigen is unknown. The germline V gene encodes CDR1 SGHTA and CDR2 FQGNSA. The CDR3 has 13 residues. V was trimmed by 1 base and J by 2 bases, leaving 6 bases between them. The source of this sequence is a human donor in good health (CMV status not recorded). Some clones in this sample may be carry-over from other donors' samples. The sequences come from cultured PBMCs, collected from culture after CMV antigen stimulation. The chain has TRBV7-2 and TRBJ2-7, with D tentatively TRBD2 (6 bases). The CDR3 loop reads CASSLGLAYEQYF. The CDR3 region has the DNA TGTGCCAGCAGCTTAGGACTAGCCTACGAGCAGTACTTC.